A selection of T cell receptor beta chains follows, all from one sample in a study of blood T cell repertoires in COVID-19. The protocol was immunoSEQ multiplex PCR, while the TCRdb copy is restricted to in-frame clones and leaves out a portion. The repertoire holds roughly 360,000 clones, with 70% to 85% as singletons. Sequencing was carried out using peripheral blood. The receptors here all came from a human donor with acute or convalescent COVID-19. The donor label of this sample is uncertain. CDR3s include the opening cysteine and the closing phenylalanine or tryptophan. The size of a clone is reported for some rows only, either as once, few or many, or as a class for expanded clones.

-	TRBV2	CASSYTGLKQPQHF
-	TRBV10-3	CAISESSGARDNEQFF
-	TRBV6-5	CASSYSRRGNTEAFF
-	TRBV27	CASGEGVTYEQYF
-	TRBV7-9	CASSLNLAWRGGVSEKLFF
-	TRBV21-1	CATYTVLGNQPQHF
once	TRBV2	CASSGSLDNYGYTF
-	TRBV6-1	CASSERAPGQGAYSPLHF
-	TRBV27	CASSLEMGQADEQYF
-	TRBV11-2	CASSLNSQRNQPQHF
-	TRBV10-1	CASSEIENTEAFF
-	TRBV28	CASSSHPNTEAFF
-	TRBV6-5	CASTAQGTKTQYF
-	TRBV5-1	CASSLGPGGNTIYF
-	TRBV5-1	CASSLEGDKYTIYF
-	TRBV4-2	CASSQEGASALNTIYF
-	TRBV19	CASSPYKTSTDTQYF
-	TRBV5-1	CASSQTGGSGGYTF
-	TRBV27	CASSIEGRFTLHF
once	TRBV9	CASSARRDRASVPNYGYTF
-	TRBV6-6	CATEGQAGGAFF
-	TRBV18	CASSGQGDYGYTF
-	TRBV12-5	CASGVTRGGNTEAFF
once	TRBV5-1	CASSLVSVNTEAFF
-	TRBV7-9	CASSLEINRATSGNTIYF
-	TRBV29-1	CSVASDRFIGQETQYF
few	TRBV11-2	CASSLLGRGMNYGYTF
-	TRBV7-2	CASSPWTAKRYNEQFF
few	TRBV14	CASSQIQGLGTEAFF
once	TRBV18	CASSPVRSNTEAFF
-	TRBV30	CAWSPIGGGTDTQYF
-	TRBV18	CASSPDRDYNEQFF
-	TRBV12-5	CASAGQGVRNSPLHF
-	TRBV6-1	CASSEREGLAGVDEQFF
once	TRBV27	CASSRQGIQNIQYF
few	TRBV28	CASIGTDGPYSNQPQHF
once	TRBV5-6	CASSLAVQETQYF
-	TRBV2	CASSLDNLQETQYF
-	TRBV18	CASSPPPGGYEKLFF
-	TRBV29-1	CSVGGQVLGEAFF
-	TRBV5-4	CASNPQGAENTEAFF
once	TRBV4-1	CASSQDRGETGGGEREAFF
-	TRBV19	CASSRAGGSGRALYNEQFF
-	TRBV2	CASRADRGGELFF
-	TRBV21-1	CASSNAKQTGAGSNQPQHF
-	TRBV5-1	CASSRQGYSNYGYTF
-	TRBV5-5	CASSLSASGASYNEQFF
-	TRBV7-9	CASSLGGGNYNSPLHF
few	TRBV19	CASSPQGSDLFGGSPLHF
-	TRBV5-5	CASSLSPGGHSPLHF
-	TRBV28	CASSLPGQGFGRPQHF
-	TRBV28	CASWQRGRGPYTF
-	TRBV28	CASRKIQGSGVGELFF